Here is one T cell receptor (beta chain) with its context. Germline V gene lookup returns CDR1 LNHDA and CDR2 SQIVND (reference sequence). The CDR3 is 14 residues long. V was clipped by 5 bases and J by 0 bases, with 8 bases between them. In TCRdb, the RT-PCR reads were re-called with MiXCR into one record per CDR3 protein. The profile shows 410,000 or so distinct CDR3 sequences, 16% of them singletons. This specimen belongs to a study of patients and donors after allogeneic stem cell transplantation. Sequencing was done on a sample of blood, either unsorted or a sorted T cell fraction (not recorded which). The V and J genes are TRBV19 and TRBJ2-1; the D is unclear. The origin of this receptor is a human donor who was either an allogeneic HSCT recipient or a stem cell or donor lymphocyte infusion donor (not recorded which). It is not recorded whose cells these are; they may come from a transplant donor. CDR3 nucleotide sequence: TGTGCCAGTAGTTTTCAGCACTCCTACAATGAGCAGTTCTTC. Translating it yields CASSFQHSYNEQFF.